This T cell receptor (beta chain) was identified during a study of identical twins. The study's findings and limits: Weaker excess twin sharing was observed in beta out-of-frame sequences. Within cord blood, abundant beta clonotypes carried fewer insertions, but memory repertoires showed no such trend.

Template switching added a universal primer site, and cDNA bore unique molecular identifiers. TCRdb reanalysed the 5' RACE reads using MiXCR and keeps one entry per CDR3 protein. The sample carries about 890,000 distinct CDR3 sequences, about 12% recorded once. There are many counts of this clonotype. Its antigen is unidentified. CDR1 is KGHDR, CDR2 SFDVKD, per germline. Trimming removed 2 bases from V and 0 bases from J, with 10 bases in between. The CDR3 loop spans 15 amino acids. The sample also formed part of further work on yellow fever vaccine responses in identical twins.

The source is a young woman in good health. The V call is TRBV24-1, the J call TRBJ2-7, with D perhaps matching TRBD1 (6 bases). Input material: PBMCs. CDR3 amino acids: CATSDWGTHSYEQYF. CDR3 sequence (DNA): TGTGCCACCAGTGATTGGGGGACACACTCCTACGAGCAGTACTTC.